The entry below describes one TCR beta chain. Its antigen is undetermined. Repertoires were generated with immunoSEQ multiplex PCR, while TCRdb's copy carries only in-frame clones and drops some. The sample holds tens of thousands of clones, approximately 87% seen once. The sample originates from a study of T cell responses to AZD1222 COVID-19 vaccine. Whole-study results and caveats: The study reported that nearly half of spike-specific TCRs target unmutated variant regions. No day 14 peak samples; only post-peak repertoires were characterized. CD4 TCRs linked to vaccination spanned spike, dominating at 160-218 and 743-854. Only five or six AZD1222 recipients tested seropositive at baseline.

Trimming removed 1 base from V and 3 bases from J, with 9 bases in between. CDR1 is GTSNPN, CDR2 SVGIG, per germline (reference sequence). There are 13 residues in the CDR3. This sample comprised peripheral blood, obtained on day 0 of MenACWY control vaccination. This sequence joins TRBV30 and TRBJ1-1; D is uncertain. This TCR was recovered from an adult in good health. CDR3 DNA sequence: TGTGCCTGGAGTGAGGGTGGGGACACTGAAGCTTTCTTT. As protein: CAWSEGGDTEAFF.